This T cell receptor beta chain derives from a study of response to subunit inactivated influenza vaccine. Study-level results: That few new T cells are recruited by each seasonal influenza vaccination was the authors' suggestion.

TCRdb passed the RT-PCR reads through MiXCR, listing each CDR3 protein once. This table has roughly 160,000 distinct CDR3 sequences, under 13% appearing once. This clonotype was seen many times. Its antigen is as yet unknown. Trimming took 1 base from V and 2 from J, leaving 14 bases between them. This CDR3 spans 16 amino acids. Germline assignment: CDR1 LNHNV and CDR2 YYDKDF (reference sequence). This TCR came from a man aged 50 or older who received an inactivated influenza vaccine. Specimen: non-naive T cells sorted from PBMCs, collected 35 to 45 days after vaccination. V usage is TRBV15 and J usage is TRBJ2-5; no clear D gene. The CDR3 sequence is CATSRATGLSQETQYF. CDR3 coding DNA: TGTGCCACCAGCAGAGCCACGGGCCTATCTCAAGAGACCCAGTACTTC.